This T cell receptor (beta chain) stems from a study of Ad26.COV2.S vaccination and SARS-CoV-2 variants. Treatment denoted: roughly 18 received Ad26.COV2.S at low or high dose, single or two shots; a few received placebo; per-sample allocation not given. Samples came from day 63 after the first vaccine or placebo injection. This CDR3 has 14 amino acids. Germline V lookup: CDR1 SEHNR, CDR2 FQNEAQ (reference sequence). The V end lost 2 bases, the J end lost 9 bases, and 13 bases lay between the germline ends. Clones were read by immunoSEQ multiplex PCR, and TCRdb kept only the in-frame ones, dropping some. The data hold about 350,000 clones, with around 89% observed a single time.

The starting material was peripheral blood, obtained in a trial of Ad26.COV2.S vaccine versus placebo. The receptor comes from a person aged 18-60 years who received the Ad26.COV2.S COVID-19 vaccine or a placebo. The V gene is TRBV7-9, the J gene TRBJ2-2; D gene uncertain. The CDR3: CASSLSALTRELFF. Here the CDR3 DNA reads TGTGCCAGCAGCTTAAGCGCACTCACTCGGGAGCTGTTTTTT.